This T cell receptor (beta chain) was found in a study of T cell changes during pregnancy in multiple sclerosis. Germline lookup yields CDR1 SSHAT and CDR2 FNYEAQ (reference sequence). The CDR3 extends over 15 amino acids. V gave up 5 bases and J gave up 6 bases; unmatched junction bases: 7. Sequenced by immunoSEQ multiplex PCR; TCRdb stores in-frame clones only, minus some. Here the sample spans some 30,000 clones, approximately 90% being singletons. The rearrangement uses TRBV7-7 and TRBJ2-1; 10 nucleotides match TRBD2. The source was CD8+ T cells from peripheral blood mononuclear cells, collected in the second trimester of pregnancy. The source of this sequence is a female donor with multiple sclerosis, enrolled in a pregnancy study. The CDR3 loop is CASSQGLAYSNEQFF. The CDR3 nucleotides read TGTGCCAGCAGCCAGGGACTAGCGTACTCCAATGAGCAGTTCTTC.